The next 11 T cell receptor beta chains were all read from a single sample in a study of blood T cells in healthy people across ages. Sample-barcoded 5' priming and a J-beta primer mix drove a second PCR of roughly 6 to 12 cycles. TCRdb passed the 5' RACE reads through MiXCR, listing each CDR3 protein once. The sample consists of 1.8 million or so distinct CDR3 sequences, approximately 40% of them appearing once. Specimen: blood. Source of these receptors: a human donor in good health.

The chain uses TRBV20-1 and TRBJ2-7; D could derive from TRBD1 or TRBD2 (6 bases each). The J call could be wrong; TRBJ2-5 is a better fit for the DNA end. The CDR3 is 13 residues long. Germline V lookup: CDR1 DFQATT, CDR2 SNEGSKA (reference sequence). The CDR3 here is CSARGGVVETQYF. The CDR3 bases are TGCAGTGCTAGGGGGGGCGTGGTGGAGACCCAGTACTTC.

This rearrangement joins TRBV4-1 to TRBJ1-2, with D possibly matching TRBD1 (6 bases). Germline V CDR1 and CDR2: MGHRA, YSYEKL. V shed 2 bases and J shed 5 bases, with 18 bases lying between them. This CDR3 has 16 amino acids. This chain's CDR3 is CASSQSGRGGRYGYTF. The CDR3, as DNA: TGCGCCAGCAGCCAATCGGGTCGCGGGGGCAGGTATGGCTACACCTTC.

The chain uses TRBV9 and TRBJ2-1; TRBD2 matches 7 bases. Germline V gives CDR1 SGDLS, CDR2 YYNGEE. Trimming cost V 3 bases and J 4 bases; bases outside gene matches: 4. The CDR3 extends over 14 amino acids. The CDR3 nucleotides are TGTGCCAGCAGCGATAATAGCGGGTACAATGAGCAGTTCTTC. This encodes CASSDNSGYNEQFF. Looking up the rest from reference TRBV9 and TRBJ2-1 gives the full variable domain: DSGVTQTPKHLITATGQRVTLRCSPRSGDLSVYWYQQSLDQGLQFLIQYYNGEERAKGNILERFSAQQFPDLHSELNLSSLELGDSALYFCASSDNSGYNEQFFGPGTRLTVL.

The chain joins TRBV6-5 to TRBJ2-1; D might be TRBD1 (5 bases). CDR1 and CDR2 from the germline V gene are MNHEY and SVGAGI. V was trimmed by 0 bases and J by 6 bases, leaving 15 bases between them. This CDR3 contains 16 residues. CDR3 protein: CASSYSLGDLGNEQFF. DNA for the CDR3: TGTGCCAGCAGTTACTCGTTAGGGGATCTAGGCAATGAGCAGTTCTTC.

V and J are TRBV3-1 and TRBJ2-4; 12 nucleotides match TRBD2. This CDR3 is 16 amino acids long. CDR1 and CDR2 (germline): LGHDT, YNNKEL (reference sequence). V was clipped by 4 bases and J by 13 bases; unmatched bases: 14. In nucleotides, the CDR3 is TGTGCCAGCAGCCGAACTAGCGGGGGGCCCTCTGAAGAGCAGTACTTC. Translation: CASSRTSGGPSEEQYF.

This chain uses TRBV4-2 with TRBJ1-2; D not resolved. Germline loops: CDR1 LGHNA, CDR2 YNFKEQ. This CDR3 is 17 amino acids long. The V gene lost 2 bases and the J gene lost 4 bases, with 20 bases spanning the gap. As DNA, the CDR3 is TGTGCCAGCAGCCAACCTCCGGACGGGTCGCGGGGCTATGGCTACACCTTC. Protein product: CASSQPPDGSRGYGYTF.

A single count supports this clonotype. The rearrangement links TRBV20-1 to TRBJ2-4, with TRBD1 matching over 8 bases. The CDR3 loop spans 14 amino acids. The V segment lost 1 base and the J segment 13 bases; nucleotides outside the gene matches: 12. CDR1 DFQATT and CDR2 SNEGSKA come from the germline V gene (reference sequence). The DNA for the CDR3 is TGCAGTGCTAGAGGTGGTCCAGGGGGCTACGGGCAGTACTTC. Translated, it gives CSARGGPGGYGQYF.

This clonotype was detected once. The chain is built from TRBV6-1 and TRBJ1-2; 8 bases are a match to TRBD1. In germline, CDR1 is MNHNS, CDR2 SASEGT. With 7 bases clipped from V and 6 bases from J, the junction kept 10 bases outside the gene matches. The CDR3 is 14 residues long. In DNA form, the CDR3 reads TGTGCCAGCACCCGGGACAGGAGTAATCATGGCTACACCTTC. This translates into CASTRDRSNHGYTF.

The V gene is TRBV7-3, the J gene TRBJ2-1; a possible D gene is TRBD2 (5 bases). V gave up 3 bases and J gave up 4 bases, with 13 bases separating them. There are 15 residues in the CDR3. Looked up from germline, CDR1 is SGHTA and CDR2 is FQGTGA. The CDR3 sequence is CASSFEFSGYNEQFF. Here the CDR3 DNA reads TGTGCCAGCAGCTTCGAGTTCTCGGGGTACAATGAGCAGTTCTTC.

The chain is built from TRBV10-3 and TRBJ1-2, with D possibly matching TRBD1 (6 bases). This CDR3 has 13 residues. V was shortened by 7 bases and J by 6 bases, with 15 bases between the two germline ends. CDR1 ENHRY and CDR2 SYGVKD come from the germline V gene. The CDR3 sequence is CAITQGTNHGYTF. For the CDR3, the DNA is TGTGCCATCACCCAAGGGACAAACCATGGCTACACCTTC.

V and J are TRBV6-2 or TRBV6-3 and TRBJ1-2; tentatively, D is TRBD1 (5 bases). The CDR3 length is 16 residues. Germline CDR1 is MNHEY and CDR2 is SVGEGT. Trimming pared 0 bases from V and 0 bases from J, leaving 11 bases between. CDR3 in DNA: TGTGCCAGCAGTTACTCGACACAGGTCGCTAACTATGGCTACACCTTC. Translating it yields CASSYSTQVANYGYTF.